This T cell receptor (beta chain) emerged from a study of T-cell memory formation after mild COVID-19. Study-level points and caveats: From day 15 to 85, contracting clones were balanced between CD4 and CD8, whereas later expanders leaned toward CD4+. Contracting CD8+ clones were enriched in EMRA, CD4+ mainly in CM and EM. Pre-infection memory held some responding clones, suggesting pre-existing cross-reactive T cells responded.

Germline V gene data show CDR1 as SEHNR and CDR2 as FQNEAQ (reference sequence). V lost 3 bases and J lost 0, with 14 bases in between. CDR3 length: 16 residues. As regards this clonotype: Antigen unknown.

TCRdb reanalysed the 5' RACE reads using MiXCR and keeps one entry per CDR3 protein. The sample holds 350,000 to 450,000 distinct CDR3 sequences, about 20% seen once. The sequence was obtained from an adult woman who had mild COVID-19 (a few samples of this study predate the infection). Cell type and time point are not known. The specimen was PBMCs or a T cell subset sorted from them (not recorded which). The V gene is TRBV7-9, the J gene TRBJ1-2; D ambiguous. CDR3: CASSFPRFTANYGYTF. The CDR3 bases are TGTGCCAGCAGCTTTCCTCGATTCACAGCTAACTATGGCTACACCTTC. Combining the CDR3 with reference TRBV7-9 and TRBJ1-2 gives the whole variable domain DTGVSQNPRHKITKRGQNVTFRCDPISEHNRLYWYRQTLGQGPEFLTYFQNEAQLEKSRLLSDRFSAERPKGSFSTLEIQRTEQGDSAMYLCASSFPRFTANYGYTFGSGTRLTVV.